The T cell receptor beta chain described here comes from a study of blood T cell repertoires in COVID-19. Looking at the study overall: Whether acute or convalescent, the COVID-19 samples came from the United States, Italy and Spain. From T cells, B-cell-depleted T cells, or PBMCs came the material, which was cDNA or gDNA.

Original processing notes: From reference gene primer amplification, estimates of nucleated cell counts were derived. Repertoires were generated with immunoSEQ multiplex PCR, while TCRdb's copy carries only in-frame clones and drops some. V and J calls and clone size are copied from that table; D and trimming were computed from the DNA. The sample records about 46,000 clones, more than 70% being singletons. Losses at the gene ends were 0 bases for V and 6 bases for J; bases not matched to a gene: 10. This CDR3 is 17 amino acids long. The germline V gene has CDR1 SGHAT and CDR2 FQNNGV. The receptor comes from a man aged 45-65 years with active COVID-19. The chain joins TRBV11-2 to TRBJ2-1; 8 bases align to TRBD2. Source material: peripheral blood. The CDR3 region has the DNA TGTGCCAGCAGCTTAGATCTCTCCGGGACTAGGTTCAATGAGCAGTTCTTC. It translates to CASSLDLSGTRFNEQFF.